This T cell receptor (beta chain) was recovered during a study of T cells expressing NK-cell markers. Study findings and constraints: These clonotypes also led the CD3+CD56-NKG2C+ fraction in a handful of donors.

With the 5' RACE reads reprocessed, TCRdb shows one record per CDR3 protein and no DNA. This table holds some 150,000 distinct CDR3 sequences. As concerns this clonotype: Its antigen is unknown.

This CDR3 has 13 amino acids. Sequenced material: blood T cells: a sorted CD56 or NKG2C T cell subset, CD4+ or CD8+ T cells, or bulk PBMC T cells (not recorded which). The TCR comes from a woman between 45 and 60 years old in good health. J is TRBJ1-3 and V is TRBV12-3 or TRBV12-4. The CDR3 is CASSFGQGNTIYF.